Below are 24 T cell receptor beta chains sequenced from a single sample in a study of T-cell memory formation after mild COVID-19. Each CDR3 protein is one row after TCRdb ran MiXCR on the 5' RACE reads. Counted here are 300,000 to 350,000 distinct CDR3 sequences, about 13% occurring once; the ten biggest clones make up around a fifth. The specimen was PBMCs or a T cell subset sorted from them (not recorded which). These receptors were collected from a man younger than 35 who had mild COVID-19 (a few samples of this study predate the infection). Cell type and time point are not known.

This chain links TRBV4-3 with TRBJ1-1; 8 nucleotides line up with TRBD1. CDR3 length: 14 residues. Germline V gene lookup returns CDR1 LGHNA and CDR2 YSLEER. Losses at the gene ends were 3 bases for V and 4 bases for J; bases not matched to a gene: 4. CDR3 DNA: TGCGCCAGCAGCCAGGCGACAGGGGCCACTGAAGCTTTCTTT. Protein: CASSQATGATEAFF.

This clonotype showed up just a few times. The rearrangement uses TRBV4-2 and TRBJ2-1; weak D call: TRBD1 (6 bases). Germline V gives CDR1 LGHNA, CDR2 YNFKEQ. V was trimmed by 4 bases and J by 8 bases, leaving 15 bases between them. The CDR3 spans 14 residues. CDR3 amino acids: CASSLQDSPYEQFF. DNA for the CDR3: TGTGCCAGCAGCCTGCAGGACAGTCCATATGAGCAGTTCTTC.

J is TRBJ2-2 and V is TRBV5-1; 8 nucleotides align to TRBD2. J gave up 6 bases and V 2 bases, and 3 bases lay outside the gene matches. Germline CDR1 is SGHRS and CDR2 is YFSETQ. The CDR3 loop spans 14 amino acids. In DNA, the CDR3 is TGCGCCAGCAGCTTCGGGGGGGCCTCCGGGGAGCTGTTTTTT. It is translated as CASSFGGASGELFF.

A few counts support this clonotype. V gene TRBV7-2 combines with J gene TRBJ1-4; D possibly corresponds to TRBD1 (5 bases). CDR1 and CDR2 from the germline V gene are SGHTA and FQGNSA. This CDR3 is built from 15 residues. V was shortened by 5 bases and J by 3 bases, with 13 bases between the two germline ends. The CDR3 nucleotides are TGTGCCAGCAGCCCCCAAAGGGGTTCTAATGAAAAACTGTTTTTT. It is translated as CASSPQRGSNEKLFF. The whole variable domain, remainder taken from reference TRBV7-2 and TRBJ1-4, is GAGVSQSPSNKVTEKGKDVELRCDPISGHTALYWYRQSLGQGLEFLIYFQGNSAPDKSGLPSDRFSAERTGGSVSTLTIQRTQQEDSAVYLCASSPQRGSNEKLFFGSGTQLSVL.

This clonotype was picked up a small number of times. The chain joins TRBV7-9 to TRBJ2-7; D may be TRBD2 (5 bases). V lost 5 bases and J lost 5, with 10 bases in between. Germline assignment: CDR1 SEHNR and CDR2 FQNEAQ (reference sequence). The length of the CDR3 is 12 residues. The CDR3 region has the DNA TGTGCCAGCAGCCTCACTAGTGACGAGCAGTACTTC. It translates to CASSLTSDEQYF.

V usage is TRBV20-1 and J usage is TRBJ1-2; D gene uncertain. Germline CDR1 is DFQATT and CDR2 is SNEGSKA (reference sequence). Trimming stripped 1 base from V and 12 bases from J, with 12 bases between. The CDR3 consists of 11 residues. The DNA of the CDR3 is TGCAGTGCTAGAGCGCAGCGCGGGAACACCTTC. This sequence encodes CSARAQRGNTF.

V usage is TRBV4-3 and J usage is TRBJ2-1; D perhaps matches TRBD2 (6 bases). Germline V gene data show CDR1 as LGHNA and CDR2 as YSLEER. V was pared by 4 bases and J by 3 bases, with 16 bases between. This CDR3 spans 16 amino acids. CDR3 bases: TGCGCCAGCAGCCCCCGGTTCGGGGGATACTACAATGAGCAGTTCTTC. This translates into CASSPRFGGYYNEQFF.

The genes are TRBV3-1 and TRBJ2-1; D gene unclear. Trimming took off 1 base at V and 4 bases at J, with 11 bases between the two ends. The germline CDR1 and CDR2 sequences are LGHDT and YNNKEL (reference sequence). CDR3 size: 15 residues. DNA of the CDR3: TGTGCCAGCAGCCAAGTAACTGCGTCGTACAATGAGCAGTTCTTC. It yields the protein CASSQVTASYNEQFF.

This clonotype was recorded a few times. The CDR3 DNA follows: TGTGCCAGCAGTTGGGCAGATGATAAACACTATGGCTACACCTTC. This translates into CASSWADDKHYGYTF. This chain uses TRBV12-3 or TRBV12-4 with TRBJ1-2; D is uncertain. The V and J ends lost 4 bases and 3 bases respectively, with 15 bases between them. The CDR3 runs 15 residues.

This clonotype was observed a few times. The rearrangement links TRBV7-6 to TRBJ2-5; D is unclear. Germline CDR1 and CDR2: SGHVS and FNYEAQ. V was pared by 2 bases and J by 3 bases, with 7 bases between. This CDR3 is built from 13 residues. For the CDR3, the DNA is TGTGCCAGCAGCTTACGATTAAAAGAGACCCAGTACTTC. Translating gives CASSLRLKETQYF.

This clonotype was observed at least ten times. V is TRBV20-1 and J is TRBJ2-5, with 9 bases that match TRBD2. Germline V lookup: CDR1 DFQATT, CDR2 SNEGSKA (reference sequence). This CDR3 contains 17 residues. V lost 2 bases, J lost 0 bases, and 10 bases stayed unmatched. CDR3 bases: TGCAGTGCTAGACCTACTGGACTAGCGCCGTACCAAGAGACCCAGTACTTC. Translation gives CSARPTGLAPYQETQYF.

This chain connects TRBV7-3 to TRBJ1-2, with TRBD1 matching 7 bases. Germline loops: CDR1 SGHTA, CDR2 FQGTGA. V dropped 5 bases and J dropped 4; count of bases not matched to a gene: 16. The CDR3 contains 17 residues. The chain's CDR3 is CASSQPSGQPVRYGYTF. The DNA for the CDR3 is TGTGCCAGCAGCCAACCCTCGGGACAGCCAGTCCGCTATGGCTACACCTTC.

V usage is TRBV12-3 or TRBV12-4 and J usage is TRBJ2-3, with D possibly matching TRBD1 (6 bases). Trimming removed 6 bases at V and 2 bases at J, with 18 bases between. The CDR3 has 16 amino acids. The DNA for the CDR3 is TGTGCCAGCAGCCAACCCGGCCAGGGGTTCACAGATACGCAGTATTTT. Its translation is CASSQPGQGFTDTQYF.

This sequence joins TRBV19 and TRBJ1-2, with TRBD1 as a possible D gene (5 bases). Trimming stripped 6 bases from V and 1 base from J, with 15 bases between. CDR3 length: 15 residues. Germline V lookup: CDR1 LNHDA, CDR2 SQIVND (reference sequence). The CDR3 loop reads CASRPLGGGNYGYTF. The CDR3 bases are TGTGCCAGTAGACCTCTGGGTGGGGGTAACTATGGCTACACCTTC.

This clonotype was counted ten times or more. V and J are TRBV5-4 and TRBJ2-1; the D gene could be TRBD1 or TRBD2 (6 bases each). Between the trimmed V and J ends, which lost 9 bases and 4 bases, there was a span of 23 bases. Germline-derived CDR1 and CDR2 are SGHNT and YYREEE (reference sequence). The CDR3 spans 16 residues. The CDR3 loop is CATRALGGLGYNEQFF. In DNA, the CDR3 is TGTGCCACTAGAGCGTTGGGGGGCCTGGGGTACAATGAGCAGTTCTTC. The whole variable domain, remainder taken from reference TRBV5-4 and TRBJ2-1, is ETGVTQSPTHLIKTRGQQVTLRCSSQSGHNTVSWYQQALGQGPQFIFQYYREEENGRGNFPPRFSGLQFPNYSSELNVNALELDDSALYLCATRALGGLGYNEQFFGPGTRLTVL.

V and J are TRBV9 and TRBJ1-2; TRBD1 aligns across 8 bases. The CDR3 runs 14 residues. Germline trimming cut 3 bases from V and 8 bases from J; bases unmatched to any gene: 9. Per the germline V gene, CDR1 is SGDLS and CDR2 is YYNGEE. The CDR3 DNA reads TGTGCCAGCAGCGCCCGGACAGGGCTTGGCGGCTACACCTTC. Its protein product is CASSARTGLGGYTF.

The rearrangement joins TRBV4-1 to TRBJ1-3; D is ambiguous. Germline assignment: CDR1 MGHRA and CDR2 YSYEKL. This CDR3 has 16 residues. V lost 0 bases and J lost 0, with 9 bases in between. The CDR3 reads CASSQEPGRSGNTIYF. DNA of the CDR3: TGCGCCAGCAGCCAAGAACCGGGCCGCTCTGGAAACACCATATATTTT.

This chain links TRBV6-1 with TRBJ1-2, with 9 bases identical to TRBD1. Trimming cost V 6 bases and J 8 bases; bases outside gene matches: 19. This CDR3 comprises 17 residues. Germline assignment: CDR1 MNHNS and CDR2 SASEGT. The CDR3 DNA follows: TGTGCCAGCAGCACTATTATGTCCTTACAGGGGGCTTGGGGCTACACCTTC. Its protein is CASSTIMSLQGAWGYTF.

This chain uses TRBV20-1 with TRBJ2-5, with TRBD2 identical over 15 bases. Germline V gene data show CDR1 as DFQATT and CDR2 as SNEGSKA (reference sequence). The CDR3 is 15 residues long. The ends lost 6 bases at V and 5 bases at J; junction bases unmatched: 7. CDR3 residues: CSAGTSGGFRETQYF. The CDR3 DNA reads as TGCAGTGCCGGGACTAGCGGGGGGTTCCGGGAGACCCAGTACTTC.

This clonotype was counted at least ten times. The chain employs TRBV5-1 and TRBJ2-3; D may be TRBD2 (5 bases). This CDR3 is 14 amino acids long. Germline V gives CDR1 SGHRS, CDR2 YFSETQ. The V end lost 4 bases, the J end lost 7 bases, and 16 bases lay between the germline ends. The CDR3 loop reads CASSQGRGPYTQYF. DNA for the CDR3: TGCGCCAGCAGCCAAGGGAGAGGTCCATATACGCAGTATTTT.

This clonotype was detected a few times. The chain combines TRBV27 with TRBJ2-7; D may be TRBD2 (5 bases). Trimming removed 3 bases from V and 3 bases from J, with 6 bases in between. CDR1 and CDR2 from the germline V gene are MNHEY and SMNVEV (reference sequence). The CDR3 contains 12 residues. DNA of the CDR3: TGTGCCAGCAGTTTCGAGGGCTACGAGCAGTACTTC. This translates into CASSFEGYEQYF.

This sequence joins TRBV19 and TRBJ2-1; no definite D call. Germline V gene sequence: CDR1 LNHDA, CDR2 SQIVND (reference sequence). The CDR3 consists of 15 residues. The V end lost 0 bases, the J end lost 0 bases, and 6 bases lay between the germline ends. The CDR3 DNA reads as TGTGCCAGTAGTATAGACCGGAGCTCCTACAATGAGCAGTTCTTC. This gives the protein CASSIDRSSYNEQFF.

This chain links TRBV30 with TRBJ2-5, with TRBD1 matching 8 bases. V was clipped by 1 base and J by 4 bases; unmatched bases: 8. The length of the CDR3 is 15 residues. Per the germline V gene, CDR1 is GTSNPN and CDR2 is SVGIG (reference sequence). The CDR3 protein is CAWSGRGRLGETQYF. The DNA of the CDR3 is TGTGCCTGGAGTGGCAGGGGGCGCTTAGGAGAGACCCAGTACTTC.

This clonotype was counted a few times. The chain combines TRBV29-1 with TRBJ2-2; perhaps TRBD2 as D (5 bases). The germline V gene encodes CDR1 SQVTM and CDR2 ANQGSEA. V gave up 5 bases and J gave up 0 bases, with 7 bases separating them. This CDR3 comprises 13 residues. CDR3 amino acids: CSVLGANTGELFF. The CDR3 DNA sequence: TGCAGCGTTTTGGGAGCGAACACCGGGGAGCTGTTTTTT.